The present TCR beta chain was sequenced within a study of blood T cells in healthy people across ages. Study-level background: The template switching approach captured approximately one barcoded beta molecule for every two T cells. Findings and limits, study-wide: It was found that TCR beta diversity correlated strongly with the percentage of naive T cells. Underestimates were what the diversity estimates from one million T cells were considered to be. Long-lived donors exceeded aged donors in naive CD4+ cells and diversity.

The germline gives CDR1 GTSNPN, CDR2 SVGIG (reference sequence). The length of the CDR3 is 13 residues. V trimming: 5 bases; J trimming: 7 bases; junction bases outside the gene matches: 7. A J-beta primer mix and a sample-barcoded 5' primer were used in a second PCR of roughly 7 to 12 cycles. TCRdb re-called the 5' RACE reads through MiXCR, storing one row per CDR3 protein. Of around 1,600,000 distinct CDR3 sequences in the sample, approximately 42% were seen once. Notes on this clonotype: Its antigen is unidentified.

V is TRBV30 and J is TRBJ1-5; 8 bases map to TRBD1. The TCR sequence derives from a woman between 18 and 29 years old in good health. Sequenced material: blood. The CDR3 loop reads CAWAQGAGQPQHF. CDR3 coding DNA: TGTGCCTGGGCCCAGGGGGCTGGGCAGCCCCAGCATTTT. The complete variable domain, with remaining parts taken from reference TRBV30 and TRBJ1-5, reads SQTIHQWPATLVQPVGSPLSLECTVEGTSNPNLYWYRQAAGRGLQLLFYSVGIGQISSEVPQNLSASRPQDRQFILSSKKLLLSDSGFYLCAWAQGAGQPQHFGDGTRLSIL.